One sample yielded the 4 T cell receptor beta chains listed below, sequenced in a study of sequential checkpoint blockade in melanoma. Treatment in this sample: randomized to nivolumab then ipilimumab (arm A) or the reverse (arm B). Clones were read by immunoSEQ multiplex PCR, and TCRdb kept only the in-frame ones, dropping some. The sample lists over 10,000 clones; just over 60% were seen once. The sample in question was CD8+ T cells sorted from blood (inferred from file names), obtained from a patient given nivolumab and ipilimumab in sequence. The receptors derive from a human donor with melanoma.

The chain recombines TRBV10-2 with TRBJ2-5, with TRBD1 matching over 11 bases. The J call may not be correct, given that the DNA end is closer to TRBJ2-7. Germline V gives CDR1 WSHSY, CDR2 SAAADI. This CDR3 has 14 residues. The CDR3 protein is CAADKDRGRNEQYF. In DNA, the CDR3 is TGCGCCGCGGACAAGGACAGGGGGCGCAACGAGCAGTACTTC.

This clone was counted between two and nine times. This rearrangement joins TRBV10-3 to TRBJ2-7; a possible D gene is TRBD2 (6 bases). V was cut by 0 bases and J by 0 bases, with 12 bases left in between. CDR1 is ENHRY, CDR2 SYGVKD, per germline. This CDR3 has 16 amino acids. CDR3 bases: TGTGCCATCAGTGAGTCGTTGAGGGGAGGCTCCTACGAGCAGTACTTC. Encoded protein: CAISESLRGGSYEQYF.

The chain combines TRBV7-9 with TRBJ1-1, with D maybe TRBD1 (6 bases). The germline V and J ends were trimmed by 0 bases and 1 base, with 12 bases remaining between them. Germline values: CDR1 SEHNR, CDR2 FQNEAQ (reference sequence). The CDR3 spans 16 residues. Here the CDR3 reads CASSLASGHPNTEAFF. CDR3 nucleotides: TGTGCCAGCAGCTTAGCCTCGGGACACCCGAACACTGAAGCTTTCTTT.

Only a few counts were recorded for this clone. Written as DNA, the CDR3 is TGTGCCAGCAGTAAAACAGGGGTGACCTACAATGAGCAGTTCTTC. This translates into CASSKTGVTYNEQFF. The chain combines TRBV6-1 with TRBJ2-1; 7 nucleotides agree with TRBD1. Per germline, CDR1 MNHNS and CDR2 SASEGT. With V trimmed by 5 bases and J by 2 bases, 6 bases remained unmatched. The CDR3 is 15 amino acids.